One T cell receptor (beta chain) is described in this entry. Its antigen is undetermined. CDR1 is MNHNS and CDR2 is SASEGT in the germline V gene. V was shortened by 1 base and J by 1 base, with 14 bases between the two germline ends. This CDR3 region has 16 residues. This record belongs to a study of OX40 agonist ivuxolimab in advanced cancers. Study at large: Patients were infused with ivuxolimab every 2 weeks at 0.01 to 10 mg/kg. A diagnosis of hepatocellular carcinoma, melanoma, renal cell or head and neck cancer was present in dose-escalation patients. Prior anti-PD-1, anti-PD-L1 or anti-CTLA-4 therapy did not bar entry, and around 39% had some.

Study results and limitations: In the 0.1 to 3.0 mg/kg range, CD4+ and CD8+ blood T cells had expanded clonally by week 6.

Only in-frame clones appear in the TCRdb table, and some are missing; sequencing was by immunoSEQ multiplex PCR. Of around 62,000 clones listed, roughly four fifths are singletons. The sequence was collected from an adult with an advanced solid tumor such as melanoma, head and neck, liver or kidney cancer. Sequencing was performed on CD4+ or CD8+ T cells sorted from blood, taken in a trial of the OX40 agonist ivuxolimab. The rearrangement links TRBV6-1 to TRBJ2-7; weak D call: TRBD2 (5 bases). The CDR3 DNA reads TGTGCCAGCAGTGAAGTGTTTAGAGGGCGGTCCTACGAGCAGTACTTC. Its protein is CASSEVFRGRSYEQYF.